Given below is one T cell receptor (beta chain) in context. The CDR3 runs 16 residues. Germline CDR1 is MNHEY and CDR2 is SMNVEV (reference sequence). J gave up 8 bases and V 4 bases, and 15 bases lay outside the gene matches. The validation cohort, a group of under 150 subjects, included the donors and was separate from the roughly 600-subject first cohort. This entry belongs to a study of cytomegalovirus exposure and HLA in healthy donors. The table came from immunoSEQ multiplex PCR; TCRdb's copy has only in-frame clones and leaves some out. The table has tens of thousands of clones, over 85% seen once; the top ten hold about 3.6%.

Material for sequencing was PBMCs. The chain combines TRBV27 with TRBJ1-2, with 8 bases lining up with TRBD1. The receptor was derived from a woman aged 30 to 39 in good health and CMV-seronegative. This CDR3 is CASSSQTGTGPLGYTF. The CDR3 DNA reads TGTGCCAGCAGTTCCCAAACCGGGACAGGACCCTTGGGCTACACCTTC.